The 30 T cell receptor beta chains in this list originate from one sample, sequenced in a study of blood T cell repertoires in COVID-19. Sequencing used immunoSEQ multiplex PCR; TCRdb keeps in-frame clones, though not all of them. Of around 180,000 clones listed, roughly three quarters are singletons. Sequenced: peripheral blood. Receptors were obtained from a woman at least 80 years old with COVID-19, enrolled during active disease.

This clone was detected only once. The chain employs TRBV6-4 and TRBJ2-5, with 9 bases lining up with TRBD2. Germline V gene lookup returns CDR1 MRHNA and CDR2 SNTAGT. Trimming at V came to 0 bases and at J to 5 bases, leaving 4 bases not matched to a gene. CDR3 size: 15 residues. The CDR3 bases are TGTGCCAGCAGTGACTCCCTAGCGGGACAGGAGACCCAGTACTTC. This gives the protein CASSDSLAGQETQYF.

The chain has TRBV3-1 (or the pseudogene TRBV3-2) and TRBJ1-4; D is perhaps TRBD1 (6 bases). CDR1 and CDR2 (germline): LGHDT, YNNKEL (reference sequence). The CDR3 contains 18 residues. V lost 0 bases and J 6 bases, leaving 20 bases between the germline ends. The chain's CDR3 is CASSQDHRIDRRHEKLFF. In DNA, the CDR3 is TGTGCCAGCAGCCAAGACCATCGTATAGACAGGAGGCATGAAAAACTGTTTTTT.

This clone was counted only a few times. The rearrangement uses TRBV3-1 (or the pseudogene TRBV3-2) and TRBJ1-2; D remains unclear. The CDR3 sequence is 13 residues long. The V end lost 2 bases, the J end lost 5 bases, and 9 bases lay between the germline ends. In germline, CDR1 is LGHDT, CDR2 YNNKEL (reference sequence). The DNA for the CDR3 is TGTGCCAGCAGCCAAAGGCGGGGATATGGCTACACCTTC. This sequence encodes CASSQRRGYGYTF.

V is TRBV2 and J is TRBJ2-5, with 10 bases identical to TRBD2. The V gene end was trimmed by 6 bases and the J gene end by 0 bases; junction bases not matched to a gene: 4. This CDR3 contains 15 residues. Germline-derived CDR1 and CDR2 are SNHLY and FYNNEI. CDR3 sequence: CASSASGGDQETQYF. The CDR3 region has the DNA TGTGCCAGCAGCGCTAGCGGGGGAGACCAAGAGACCCAGTACTTC.

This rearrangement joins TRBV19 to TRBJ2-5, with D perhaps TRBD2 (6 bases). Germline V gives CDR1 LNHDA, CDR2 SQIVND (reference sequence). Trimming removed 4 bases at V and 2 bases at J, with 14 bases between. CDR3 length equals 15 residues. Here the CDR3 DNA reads TGTGCCAGTAGTAGGGGACTCTACGCACAAGAGACCCAGTACTTC. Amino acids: CASSRGLYAQETQYF.

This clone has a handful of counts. The CDR3 loop reads CASSLSWGQGAQPQHF. As DNA, the CDR3 is TGTGCCAGCAGTTTGAGTTGGGGACAGGGGGCCCAGCCCCAGCATTTT. This rearrangement joins TRBV28 to TRBJ1-5; TRBD1 matches at 12 bases. Germline V lookup: CDR1 MDHEN, CDR2 SYDVKM. This CDR3 has 16 amino acids. After removal of 3 bases from V and 7 bases from J, the junction contained 7 bases not matched to a gene.

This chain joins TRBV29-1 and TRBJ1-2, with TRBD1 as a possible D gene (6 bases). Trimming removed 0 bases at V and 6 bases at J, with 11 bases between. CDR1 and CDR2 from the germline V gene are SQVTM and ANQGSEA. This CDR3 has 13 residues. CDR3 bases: TGCAGCGTTGAAGAGTTAAGGGGGAATGGCTACACCTTC. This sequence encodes CSVEELRGNGYTF.

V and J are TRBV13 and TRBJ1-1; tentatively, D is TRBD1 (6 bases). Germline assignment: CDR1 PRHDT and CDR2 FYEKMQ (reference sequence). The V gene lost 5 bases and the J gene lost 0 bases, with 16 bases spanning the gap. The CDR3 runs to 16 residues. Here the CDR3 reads CASSPGGGRVNTEAFF. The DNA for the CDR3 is TGTGCCAGCAGCCCCGGGGGGGGGCGGGTGAACACTGAAGCTTTCTTT.

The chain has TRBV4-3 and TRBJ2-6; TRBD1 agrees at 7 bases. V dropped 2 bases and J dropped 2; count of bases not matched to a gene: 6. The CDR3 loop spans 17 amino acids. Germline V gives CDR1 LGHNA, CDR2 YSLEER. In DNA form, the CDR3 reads TGCGCCAGCAGCCAATTCCATACAGGGGCTGGGGCCAACGTCCTGACTTTC. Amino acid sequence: CASSQFHTGAGANVLTF.

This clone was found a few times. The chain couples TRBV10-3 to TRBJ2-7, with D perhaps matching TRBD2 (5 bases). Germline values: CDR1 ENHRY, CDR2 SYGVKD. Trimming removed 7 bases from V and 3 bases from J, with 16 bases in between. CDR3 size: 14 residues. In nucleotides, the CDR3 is TGTGCCATCACCGCGGGTGGGATTAACTACGAGCAGTACTTC. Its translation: CAITAGGINYEQYF.

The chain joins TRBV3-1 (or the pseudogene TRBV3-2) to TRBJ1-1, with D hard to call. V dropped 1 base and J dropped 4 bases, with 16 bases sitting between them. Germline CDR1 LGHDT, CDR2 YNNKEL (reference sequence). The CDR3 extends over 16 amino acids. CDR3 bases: TGTGCCAGCAGCCAAGTTCCGTCCGGGGTTGGCACTGAAGCTTTCTTT. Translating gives CASSQVPSGVGTEAFF.

CDR3 bases: TGTGCCAGCAGCCCGTTCGGACAGGGGGCGCGAGAGACCCAGTACTTC. Protein: CASSPFGQGARETQYF. The chain employs TRBV11-2 and TRBJ2-5; TRBD1 matches at 11 bases. Trimming took 5 bases from V and 4 from J; bases not matched to a gene: 9. The CDR3 has 16 amino acids. From germline, CDR1 is SGHAT and CDR2 FQNNGV.

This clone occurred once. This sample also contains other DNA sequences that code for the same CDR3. CDR3 DNA sequence: TGTGCCAGCAGCTTGGGACAGGTCTATGGCTACACCTTC. This codes for CASSLGQVYGYTF. The chain couples TRBV5-6 to TRBJ1-2, with D tentatively TRBD1 (6 bases). The CDR3 totals 13 residues. V shed 0 bases and J shed 4 bases, with 7 bases lying between them. Per germline, CDR1 SGHDT and CDR2 YYEEEE.

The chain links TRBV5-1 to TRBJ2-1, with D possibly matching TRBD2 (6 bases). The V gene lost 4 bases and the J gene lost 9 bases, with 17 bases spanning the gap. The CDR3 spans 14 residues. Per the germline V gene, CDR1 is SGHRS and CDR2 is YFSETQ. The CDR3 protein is CASSGRDSLIEQFF. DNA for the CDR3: TGCGCCAGCAGCGGCCGGGACTCCCTCATTGAGCAGTTCTTC.

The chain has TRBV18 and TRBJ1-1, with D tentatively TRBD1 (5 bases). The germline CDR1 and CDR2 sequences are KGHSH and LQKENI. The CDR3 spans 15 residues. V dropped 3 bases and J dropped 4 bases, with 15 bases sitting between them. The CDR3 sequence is CASSPVQAPTTEAFF. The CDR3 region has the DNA TGTGCCAGCTCACCGGTACAGGCCCCGACCACTGAAGCTTTCTTT.

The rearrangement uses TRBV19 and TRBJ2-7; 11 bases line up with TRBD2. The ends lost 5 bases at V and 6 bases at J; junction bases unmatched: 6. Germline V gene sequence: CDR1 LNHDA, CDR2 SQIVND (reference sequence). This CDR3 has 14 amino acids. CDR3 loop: CASSRTGTSGEQYF. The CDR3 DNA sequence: TGTGCCAGTAGTCGGACCGGGACTAGCGGCGAGCAGTACTTC.

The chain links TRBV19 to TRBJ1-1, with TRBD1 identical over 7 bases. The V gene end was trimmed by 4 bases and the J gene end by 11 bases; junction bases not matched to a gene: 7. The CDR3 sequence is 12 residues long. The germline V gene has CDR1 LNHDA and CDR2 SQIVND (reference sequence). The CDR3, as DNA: TGTGCCAGTAGTAGGGGTCGGGACAGCGCTTTCTTT. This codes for CASSRGRDSAFF.

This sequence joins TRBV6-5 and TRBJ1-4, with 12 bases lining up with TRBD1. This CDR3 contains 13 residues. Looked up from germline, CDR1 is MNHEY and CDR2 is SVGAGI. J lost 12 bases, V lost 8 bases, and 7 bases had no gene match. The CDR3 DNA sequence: TGTGCCAGCGGGACAGGGGGCGAGGAGGAACTGTTTTTT. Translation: CASGTGGEEELFF.

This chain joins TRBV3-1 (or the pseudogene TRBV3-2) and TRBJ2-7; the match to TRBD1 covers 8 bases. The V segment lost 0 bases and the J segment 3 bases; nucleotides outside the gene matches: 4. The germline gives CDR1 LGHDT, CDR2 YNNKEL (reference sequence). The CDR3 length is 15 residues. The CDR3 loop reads CASSQDAQGVYEQYF. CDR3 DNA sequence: TGTGCCAGCAGCCAAGATGCACAGGGGGTCTACGAGCAGTACTTC.

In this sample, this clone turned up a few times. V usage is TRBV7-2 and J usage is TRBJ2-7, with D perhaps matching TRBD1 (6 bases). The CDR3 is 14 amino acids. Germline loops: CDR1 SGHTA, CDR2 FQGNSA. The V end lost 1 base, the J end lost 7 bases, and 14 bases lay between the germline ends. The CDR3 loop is CASSLGGLWREQYF. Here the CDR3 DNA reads TGTGCCAGCAGCTTAGGGGGGCTCTGGAGGGAGCAGTACTTC.

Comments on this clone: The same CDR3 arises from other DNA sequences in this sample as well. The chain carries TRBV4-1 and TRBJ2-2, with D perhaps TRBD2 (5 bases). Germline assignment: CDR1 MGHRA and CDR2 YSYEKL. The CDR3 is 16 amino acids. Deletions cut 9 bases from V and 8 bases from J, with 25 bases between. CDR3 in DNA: TGCGCCAGTAGCGCCTCAGCGCTAGGTTTTTTTGGGGAGCTGTTTTTT. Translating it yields CASSASALGFFGELFF.

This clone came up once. CDR3 nucleotide sequence: TGTGCCACCAGTGATTTGGGCAGGGAAGACACCGGGGAGCTGTTTTTT. This sequence encodes CATSDLGREDTGELFF. This rearrangement joins TRBV24-1 to TRBJ2-2, with a possible D match to TRBD1 (5 bases). Trimming removed 0 bases from V and 3 bases from J, with 10 bases in between. The CDR3 has 16 amino acids. Germline CDR1 and CDR2: KGHDR and SFDVKD.

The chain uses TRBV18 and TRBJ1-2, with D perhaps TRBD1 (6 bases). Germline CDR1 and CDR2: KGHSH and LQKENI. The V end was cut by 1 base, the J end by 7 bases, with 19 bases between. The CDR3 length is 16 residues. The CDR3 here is CASSPLNQQGLGGYTF. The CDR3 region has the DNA TGTGCCAGCTCACCACTGAACCAACAGGGTCTAGGTGGCTACACCTTC.

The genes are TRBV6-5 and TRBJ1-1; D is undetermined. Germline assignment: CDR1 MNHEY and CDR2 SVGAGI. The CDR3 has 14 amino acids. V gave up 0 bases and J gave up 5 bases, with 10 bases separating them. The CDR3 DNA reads TGTGCCAGCAGTTACTCTCCAGGTTGGACTGAAGCTTTCTTT. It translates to CASSYSPGWTEAFF.

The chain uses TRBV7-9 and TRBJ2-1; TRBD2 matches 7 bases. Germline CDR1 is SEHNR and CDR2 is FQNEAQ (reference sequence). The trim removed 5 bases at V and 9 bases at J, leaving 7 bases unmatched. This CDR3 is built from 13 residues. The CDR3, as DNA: TGTGCCAGCAGCCCACTAGCGACGGGTGAGCAGTTCTTC. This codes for CASSPLATGEQFF.

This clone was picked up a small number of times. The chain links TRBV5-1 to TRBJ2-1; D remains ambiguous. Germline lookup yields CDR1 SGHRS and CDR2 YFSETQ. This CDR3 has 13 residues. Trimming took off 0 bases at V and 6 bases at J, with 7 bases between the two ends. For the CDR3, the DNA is TGCGCCAGCAGCTTGGGACAACTCAATGAGCAGTTCTTC. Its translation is CASSLGQLNEQFF.

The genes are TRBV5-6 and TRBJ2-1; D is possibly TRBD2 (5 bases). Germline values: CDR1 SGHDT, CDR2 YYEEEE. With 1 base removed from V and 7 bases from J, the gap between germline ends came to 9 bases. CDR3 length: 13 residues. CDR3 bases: TGTGCCAGCAGCTTGTTCGGGGTTAATGAGCAGTTCTTC. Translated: CASSLFGVNEQFF.

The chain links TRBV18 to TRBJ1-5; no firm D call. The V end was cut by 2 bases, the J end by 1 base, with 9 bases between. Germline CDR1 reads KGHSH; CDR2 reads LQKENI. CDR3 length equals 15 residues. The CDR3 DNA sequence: TGTGCCAGCTCACCAGGGAGGGCCAGCAATCAGCCCCAGCATTTT. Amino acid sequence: CASSPGRASNQPQHF.

The CDR3 loop reads CASRRSAGGGTGELFF. The CDR3 DNA follows: TGTGCCAGCAGGCGAAGCGCGGGAGGGGGAACCGGGGAGCTGTTTTTT. The J gene is TRBJ2-2, the V gene TRBV27; TRBD2 matches 9 bases. Germline assignment: CDR1 MNHEY and CDR2 SMNVEV (reference sequence). The CDR3 has 16 residues. The V gene end was trimmed by 6 bases and the J gene end by 5 bases; junction bases not matched to a gene: 10.

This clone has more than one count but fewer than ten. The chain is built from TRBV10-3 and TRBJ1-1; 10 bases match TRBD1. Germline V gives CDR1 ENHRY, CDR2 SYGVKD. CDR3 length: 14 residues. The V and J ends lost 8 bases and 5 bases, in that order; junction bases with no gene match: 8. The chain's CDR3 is CAISTRTGGTEAFF. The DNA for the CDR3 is TGTGCCATCTCTACCCGGACAGGGGGGACTGAAGCTTTCTTT.